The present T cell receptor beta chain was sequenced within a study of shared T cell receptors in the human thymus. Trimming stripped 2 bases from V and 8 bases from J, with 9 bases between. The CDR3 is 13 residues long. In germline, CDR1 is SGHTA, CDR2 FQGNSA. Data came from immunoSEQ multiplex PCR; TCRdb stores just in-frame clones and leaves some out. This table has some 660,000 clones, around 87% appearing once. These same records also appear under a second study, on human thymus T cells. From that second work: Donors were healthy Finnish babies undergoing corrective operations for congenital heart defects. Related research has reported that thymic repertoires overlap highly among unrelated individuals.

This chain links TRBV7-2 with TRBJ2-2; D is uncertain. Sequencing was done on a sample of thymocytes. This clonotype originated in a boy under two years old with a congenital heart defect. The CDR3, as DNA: TGTGCCAGCAGCTTAAGCCGAATAGGGGAGCTGTTTTTT. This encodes CASSLSRIGELFF. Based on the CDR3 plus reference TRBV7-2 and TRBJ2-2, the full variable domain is GAGVSQSPSNKVTEKGKDVELRCDPISGHTALYWYRQSLGQGLEFLIYFQGNSAPDKSGLPSDRFSAERTGGSVSTLTIQRTQQEDSAVYLCASSLSRIGELFFGEGSRLTVL.